This is a list of T cell receptor beta chains from one sample in a study of blood T cell repertoires in COVID-19. The table came from immunoSEQ multiplex PCR; TCRdb's copy has only in-frame clones and leaves some out. The profile shows under 200,000 clones, over 75% of them singletons. Sequenced material: PBMCs or T cells enriched from blood (not recorded which). The origin of the receptors is a man in his fifties who had recovered from COVID-19. Each CDR3 is given with its conserved first and last residue. The D gene is left open where the match is weak. Where a row states a size, it is once, few, many or the class of an expanded clone; other rows omit it.

abundance: -; j_gene: TRBJ2-2; d_gene: -; v_gene: TRBV28; CDR3nt: TGTGCCAGCAGTCTGCGACAGAACACCGGGGAGCTGTTTTTT; CDR3aa: CASSLRQNTGELFF
abundance: -; j_gene: TRBJ2-1; d_gene: TRBD2; v_gene: TRBV7-3; CDR3nt: TGTGCCAGCAAACGGACTAGCGGAGCCTACAATGAGCAGTTCTTC; CDR3aa: CASKRTSGAYNEQFF
abundance: many; j_gene: TRBJ2-3; d_gene: TRBD2; v_gene: TRBV6-5; CDR3nt: TGTGCCAGCAATATGGTTGGGGAGGGAGGAGATACGCAGTATTTT; CDR3aa: CASNMVGEGGDTQYF
abundance: -; j_gene: TRBJ1-3; d_gene: -; v_gene: TRBV25-1; CDR3nt: TGTGCCAGCAGTGAATACAGGGCAGGAAACACCATATATTTT; CDR3aa: CASSEYRAGNTIYF
abundance: -; j_gene: TRBJ2-2; d_gene: TRBD2; v_gene: TRBV28; CDR3nt: TGTGCCAGCAGTTTGGGTTTAGCGGGTCGAACCGGGGAGCTGTTTTTT; CDR3aa: CASSLGLAGRTGELFF
abundance: -; j_gene: TRBJ2-2; d_gene: TRBD1; v_gene: TRBV5-4; CDR3nt: TGTGCCAGCAGCAAGGACAGGGCCACCGGGGAGCTGTTTTTT; CDR3aa: CASSKDRATGELFF
abundance: -; j_gene: TRBJ1-4; d_gene: -; v_gene: TRBV12-3/TRBV12-4; CDR3nt: TGTGCCAGCAGTTTAGGGAGTAATGAAAAACTGTTTTTT; CDR3aa: CASSLGSNEKLFF
abundance: -; j_gene: TRBJ1-3; d_gene: TRBD1; v_gene: TRBV5-1; CDR3nt: TGCGCCAGCAGCTTGGTTGGGGACAGCTCTGGAAACACCATATATTTT; CDR3aa: CASSLVGDSSGNTIYF
abundance: -; j_gene: TRBJ2-5; d_gene: TRBD1; v_gene: TRBV7-9; CDR3nt: TGTGCCAGCAGCTCCCCTGGCAGGGGGCATGAGACCCAGTACTTC; CDR3aa: CASSSPGRGHETQYF
abundance: -; j_gene: TRBJ2-2; d_gene: -; v_gene: TRBV7-8; CDR3nt: TGTGCCAGCAGCTTAGTTGGGGGCGTGAACACCGGGGAGCTGTTTTTT; CDR3aa: CASSLVGGVNTGELFF
abundance: -; j_gene: TRBJ1-2; d_gene: TRBD1; v_gene: TRBV28; CDR3nt: TGTGCCAGCAGGCCCGGGACAGCCCTGAACTATGGCTACACCTTC; CDR3aa: CASRPGTALNYGYTF
abundance: -; j_gene: TRBJ2-2; d_gene: -; v_gene: TRBV18; CDR3nt: TGTGCCAGCTCACCCGGGCAAGGTGGGGCCACCGGGGAGCTGTTTTTT; CDR3aa: CASSPGQGGATGELFF
abundance: -; j_gene: TRBJ1-5; d_gene: -; v_gene: TRBV6-5; CDR3nt: TGTGCCAGCAGCCCCGGGACTAATCAGCCCCAGCATTTT; CDR3aa: CASSPGTNQPQHF
abundance: -; j_gene: TRBJ2-5; d_gene: TRBD2; v_gene: TRBV19; CDR3nt: TGTGCCAGTAAACGCCGACTAGCGGGAAAAGAGACCCAGTACTTC; CDR3aa: CASKRRLAGKETQYF
abundance: -; j_gene: TRBJ1-5; d_gene: TRBD1; v_gene: TRBV3-1/TRBV3-2; CDR3nt: TGTGCCAGCAGCCTCGGACAGGGGGTAAGACAGCCCCAGCATTTT; CDR3aa: CASSLGQGVRQPQHF
abundance: once; j_gene: TRBJ2-3; d_gene: TRBD2; v_gene: TRBV3-1/TRBV3-2; CDR3nt: TGTGCCAGCAGCCCCCGGACTAGCGGGGGGGCCCGGATAGATACGCAGTATTTT; CDR3aa: CASSPRTSGGARIDTQYF
abundance: once; j_gene: TRBJ1-1; d_gene: -; v_gene: TRBV3-1/TRBV3-2; CDR3nt: TGTGCCAGCAGCCAAACCGGGAACACTGAAGCTTTCTTT; CDR3aa: CASSQTGNTEAFF
abundance: -; j_gene: TRBJ1-1; d_gene: -; v_gene: TRBV19; CDR3nt: TGTGCCAGTAGTGTCCCCTCCGGACAGATGAACACTGAAGCTTTCTTT; CDR3aa: CASSVPSGQMNTEAFF
abundance: -; j_gene: TRBJ2-1; d_gene: TRBD2; v_gene: TRBV19; CDR3nt: TGTGCCAGTAGTTCTACCGGGTTAGCGGGAGAGGTTGTCCACAATGAGCAGTTCTTC; CDR3aa: CASSSTGLAGEVVHNEQFF
abundance: -; j_gene: TRBJ1-1; d_gene: -; v_gene: TRBV7-9; CDR3nt: TGTGCCAGCAGCCAGATCGGGTTTACAGGAGCGGCTTTCTTT; CDR3aa: CASSQIGFTGAAFF
abundance: few; j_gene: TRBJ1-5; d_gene: -; v_gene: TRBV2; CDR3nt: TGTGCCAGCAGTGGTTACAGTAACAATCAGCCCCAGCATTTT; CDR3aa: CASSGYSNNQPQHF
abundance: -; j_gene: TRBJ2-5; d_gene: -; v_gene: TRBV5-1; CDR3nt: TGCGCCAGCAGCATAGGACTAACTCCCCAAGAGACCCAGTACTTC; CDR3aa: CASSIGLTPQETQYF
abundance: -; j_gene: TRBJ1-2; d_gene: -; v_gene: TRBV3-1/TRBV3-2; CDR3nt: TGTGCCAGCAGCCAAGACCCGGGGGTTAGCTATGGCTACACCTTC; CDR3aa: CASSQDPGVSYGYTF
abundance: -; j_gene: TRBJ2-3; d_gene: -; v_gene: TRBV29-1; CDR3nt: TGCAGCGTTGGCCGGGTTGAAGATACGCAGTATTTT; CDR3aa: CSVGRVEDTQYF
abundance: -; j_gene: TRBJ2-3; d_gene: -; v_gene: TRBV2; CDR3nt: TGTGCCAGCAGTCTGAGAGCCGGGACTCTCACAGATACGCAGTATTTT; CDR3aa: CASSLRAGTLTDTQYF
abundance: few; j_gene: TRBJ1-4; d_gene: -; v_gene: TRBV7-2; CDR3nt: TGTGCCAGCAGCTTCAGGGGTGCAACTAATGAAAAACTGTTTTTT; CDR3aa: CASSFRGATNEKLFF